The subject of this entry is one TCR beta chain. This table comes from immunoSEQ multiplex PCR, and its TCRdb copy is limited to in-frame clones, with some not included. This sample has roughly 320,000 clones, with 85% found just once. The data originate from a study of blood T cell repertoires in COVID-19. Background on the study: There were acute and convalescent COVID-19 samples, and they came from the United States, Italy and Spain.

The germline gives CDR1 SGHAT, CDR2 FQDESV (reference sequence). Germline trimming cut 5 bases from V and 6 bases from J; bases unmatched to any gene: 14. The CDR3 is 16 amino acids. The receptor was derived from a human donor in a cohort sampled during active COVID-19. The sample taken for sequencing was peripheral blood. The chain is built from TRBV11-1 and TRBJ2-7; 9 bases are shared with TRBD2. The CDR3 nucleotides read TGTGCCAGCAGCACCCGGGGTTCTAGCGGGGTTGGCGAGCAGTACTTC. Protein: CASSTRGSSGVGEQYF. Complete variable domain (other parts from reference TRBV11-1 and TRBJ2-7): EAEVAQSPRYKITEKSQAVAFWCDPISGHATLYWYRQILGQGPELLVQFQDESVVDDSQLPKDRFSAERLKGVDSTLKIQPAELGDSAMYLCASSTRGSSGVGEQYFGPGTRLTVT.